This TCR beta chain was sequenced for a study of OX40 agonist ivuxolimab in advanced cancers. Study-wide findings and caveats: Researchers report that CD8+ T cells had, on average, more expanded clones than CD4+.

With 3 bases clipped from V and 2 bases from J, the junction kept 0 bases outside the gene matches. This CDR3 has 14 residues. Per the germline V gene, CDR1 is KGHSH and CDR2 is LQKENI. In regard to this clone: Its specificity is unknown.

Here immunoSEQ multiplex PCR was the method, and the copy in TCRdb shows in-frame clones only, minus some. Of fewer than 35,000 clones in the sample, 60% to 75% are singletons; the top ten hold roughly 12%. Specimen: CD4+ or CD8+ T cells sorted from blood, collected in a trial of the OX40 agonist ivuxolimab. The chain links TRBV18 to TRBJ1-4; TRBD1 matches 7 bases. This TCR came from an adult with an advanced solid tumor such as melanoma, head and neck, liver or kidney cancer. The CDR3 protein is CASSPGQTNEKLFF. Written as DNA, the CDR3 is TGTGCCAGCTCACCGGGACAGACTAATGAAAAACTGTTTTTT.